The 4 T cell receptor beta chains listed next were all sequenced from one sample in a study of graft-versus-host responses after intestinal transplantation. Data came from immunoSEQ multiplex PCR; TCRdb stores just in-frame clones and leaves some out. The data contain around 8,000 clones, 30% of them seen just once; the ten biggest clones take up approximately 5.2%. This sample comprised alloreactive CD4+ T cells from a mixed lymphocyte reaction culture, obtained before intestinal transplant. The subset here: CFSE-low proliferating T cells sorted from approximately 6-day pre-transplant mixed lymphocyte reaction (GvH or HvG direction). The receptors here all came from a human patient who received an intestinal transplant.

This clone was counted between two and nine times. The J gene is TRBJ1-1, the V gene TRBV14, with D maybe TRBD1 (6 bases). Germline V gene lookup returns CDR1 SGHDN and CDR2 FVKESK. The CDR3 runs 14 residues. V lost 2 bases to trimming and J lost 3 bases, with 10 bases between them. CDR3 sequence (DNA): TGTGCCAGCAGCCAATGGGGGCGGGACACTGAAGCTTTCTTT. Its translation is CASSQWGRDTEAFF. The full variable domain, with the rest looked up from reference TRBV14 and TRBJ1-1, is EAGVTQFPSHSVIEKGQTVTLRCDPISGHDNLYWYRRVMGKEIKFLLHFVKESKQDESGMPNNRFLAERTGGTYSTLKVQPAELEDSGVYFCASSQWGRDTEAFFGQGTRLTVV.

The CDR3 DNA reads TGTGCCATCAGTCCGGGACAGGGAAAGGGGGGTGGCATTTACAATGAGCAGTTCTTC. This translates into CAISPGQGKGGGIYNEQFF. This sequence joins TRBV10-3 and TRBJ2-1, with TRBD1 identical over 9 bases. The V segment lost 5 bases and the J segment 4 bases; nucleotides outside the gene matches: 18. Germline CDR1 is ENHRY and CDR2 is SYGVKD. This CDR3 has 19 residues.

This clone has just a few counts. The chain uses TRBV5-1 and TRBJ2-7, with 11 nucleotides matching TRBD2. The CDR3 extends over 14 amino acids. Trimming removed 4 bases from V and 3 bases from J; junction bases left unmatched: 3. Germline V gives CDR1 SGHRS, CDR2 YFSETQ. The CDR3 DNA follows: TGCGCCAGCAGCATAGCGGGAGGGGGCTACGAGCAGTACTTC. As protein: CASSIAGGGYEQYF.

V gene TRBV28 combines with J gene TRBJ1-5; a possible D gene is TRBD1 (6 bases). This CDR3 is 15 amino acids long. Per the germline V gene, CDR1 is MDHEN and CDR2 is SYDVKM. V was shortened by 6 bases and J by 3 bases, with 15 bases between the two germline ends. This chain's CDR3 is CASRWGRGANQPQHF. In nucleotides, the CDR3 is TGTGCCAGCAGGTGGGGCAGGGGAGCCAATCAGCCCCAGCATTTT.